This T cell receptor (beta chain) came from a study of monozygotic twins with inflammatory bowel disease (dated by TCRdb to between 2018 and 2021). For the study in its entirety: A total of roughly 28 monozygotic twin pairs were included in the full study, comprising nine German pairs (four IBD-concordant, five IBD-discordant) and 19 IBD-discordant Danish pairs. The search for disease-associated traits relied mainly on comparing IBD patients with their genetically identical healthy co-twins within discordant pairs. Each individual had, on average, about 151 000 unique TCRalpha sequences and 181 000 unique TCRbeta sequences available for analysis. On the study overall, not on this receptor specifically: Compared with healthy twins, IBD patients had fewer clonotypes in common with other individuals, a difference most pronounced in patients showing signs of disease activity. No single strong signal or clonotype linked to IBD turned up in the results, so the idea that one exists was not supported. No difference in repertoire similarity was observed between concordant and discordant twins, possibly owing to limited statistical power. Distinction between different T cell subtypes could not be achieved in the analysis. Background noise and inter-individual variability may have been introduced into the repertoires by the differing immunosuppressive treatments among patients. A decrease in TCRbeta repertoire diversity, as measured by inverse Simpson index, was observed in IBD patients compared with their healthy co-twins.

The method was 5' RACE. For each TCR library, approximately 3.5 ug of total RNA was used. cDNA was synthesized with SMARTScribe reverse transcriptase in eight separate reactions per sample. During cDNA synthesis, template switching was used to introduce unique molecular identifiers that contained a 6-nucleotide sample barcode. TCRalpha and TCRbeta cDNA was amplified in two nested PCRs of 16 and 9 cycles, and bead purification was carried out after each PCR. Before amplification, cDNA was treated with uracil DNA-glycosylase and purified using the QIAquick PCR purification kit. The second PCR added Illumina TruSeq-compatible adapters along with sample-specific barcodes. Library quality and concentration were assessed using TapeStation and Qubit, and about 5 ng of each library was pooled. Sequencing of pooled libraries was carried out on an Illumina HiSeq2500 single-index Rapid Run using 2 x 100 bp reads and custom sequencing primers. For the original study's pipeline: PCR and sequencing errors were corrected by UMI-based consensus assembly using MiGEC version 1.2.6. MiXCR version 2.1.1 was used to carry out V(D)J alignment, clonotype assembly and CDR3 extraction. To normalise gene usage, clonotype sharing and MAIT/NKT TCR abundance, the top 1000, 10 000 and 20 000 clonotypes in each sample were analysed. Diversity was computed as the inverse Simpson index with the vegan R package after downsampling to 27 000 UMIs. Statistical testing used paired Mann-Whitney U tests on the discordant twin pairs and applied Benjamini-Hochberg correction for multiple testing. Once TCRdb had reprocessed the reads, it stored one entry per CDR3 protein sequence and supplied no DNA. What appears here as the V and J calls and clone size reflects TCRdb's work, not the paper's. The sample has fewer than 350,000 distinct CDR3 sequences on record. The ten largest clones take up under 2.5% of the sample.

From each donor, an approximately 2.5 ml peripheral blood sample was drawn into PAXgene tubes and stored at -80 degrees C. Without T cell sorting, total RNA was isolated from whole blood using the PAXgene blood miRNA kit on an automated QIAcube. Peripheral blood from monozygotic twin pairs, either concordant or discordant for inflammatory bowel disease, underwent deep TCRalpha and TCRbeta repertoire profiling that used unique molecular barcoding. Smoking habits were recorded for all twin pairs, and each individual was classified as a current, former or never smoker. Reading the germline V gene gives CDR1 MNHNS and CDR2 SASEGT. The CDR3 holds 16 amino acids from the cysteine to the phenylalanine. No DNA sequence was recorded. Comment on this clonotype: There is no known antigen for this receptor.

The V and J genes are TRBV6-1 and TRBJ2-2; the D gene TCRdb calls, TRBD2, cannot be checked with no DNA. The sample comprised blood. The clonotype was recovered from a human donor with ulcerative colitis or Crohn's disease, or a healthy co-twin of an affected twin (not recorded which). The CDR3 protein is CASRPSGGFNTGELFF.